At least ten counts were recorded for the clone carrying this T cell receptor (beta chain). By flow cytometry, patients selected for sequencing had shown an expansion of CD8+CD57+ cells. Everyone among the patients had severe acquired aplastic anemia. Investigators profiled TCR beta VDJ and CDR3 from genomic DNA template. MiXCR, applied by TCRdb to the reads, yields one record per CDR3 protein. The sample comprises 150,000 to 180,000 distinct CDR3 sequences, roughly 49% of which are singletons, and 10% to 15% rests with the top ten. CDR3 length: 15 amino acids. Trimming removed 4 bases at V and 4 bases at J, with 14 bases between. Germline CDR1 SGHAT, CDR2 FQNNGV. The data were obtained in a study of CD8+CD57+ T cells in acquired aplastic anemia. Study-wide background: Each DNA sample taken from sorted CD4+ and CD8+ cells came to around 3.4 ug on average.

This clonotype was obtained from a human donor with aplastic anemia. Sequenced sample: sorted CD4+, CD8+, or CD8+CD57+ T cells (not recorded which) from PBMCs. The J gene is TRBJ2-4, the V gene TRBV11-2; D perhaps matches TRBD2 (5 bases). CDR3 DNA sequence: TGTGCCAGCAGCTCCCCGAGGACGGGGAAAAACATTCAGTACTTC. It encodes CASSSPRTGKNIQYF.